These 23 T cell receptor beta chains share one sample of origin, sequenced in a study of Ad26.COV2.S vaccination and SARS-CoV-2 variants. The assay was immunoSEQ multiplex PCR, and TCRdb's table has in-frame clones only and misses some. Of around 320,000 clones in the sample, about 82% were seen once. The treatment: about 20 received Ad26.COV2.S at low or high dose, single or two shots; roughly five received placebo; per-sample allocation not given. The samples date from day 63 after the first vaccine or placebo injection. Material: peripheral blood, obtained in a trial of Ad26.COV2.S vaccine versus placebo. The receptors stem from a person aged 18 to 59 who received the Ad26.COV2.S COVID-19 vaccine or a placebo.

This CDR3 reads CASSPAPGNYGYTF. The CDR3 bases are TGTGCCAGCAGCCCAGCCCCGGGTAACTATGGCTACACCTTC. This chain joins TRBV9 and TRBJ1-2; D gene unclear. The CDR3 contains 14 residues. Trimming took off 4 bases at V and 1 base at J, with 11 bases between the two ends. In germline, CDR1 is SGDLS, CDR2 YYNGEE.

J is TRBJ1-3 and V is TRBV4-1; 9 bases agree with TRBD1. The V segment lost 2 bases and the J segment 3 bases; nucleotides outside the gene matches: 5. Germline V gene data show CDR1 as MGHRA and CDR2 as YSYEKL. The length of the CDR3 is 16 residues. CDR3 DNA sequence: TGCGCCAGCAGCCAAAAAGAGACAGGGGGTGGAAACACCATATATTTT. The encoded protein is CASSQKETGGGNTIYF.

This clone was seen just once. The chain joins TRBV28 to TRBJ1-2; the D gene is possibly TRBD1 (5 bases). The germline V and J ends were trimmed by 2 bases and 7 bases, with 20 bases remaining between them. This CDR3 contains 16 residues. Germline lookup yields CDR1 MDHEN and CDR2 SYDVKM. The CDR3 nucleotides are TGTGCCAGCAGTTTAGGGGCAGGGTTGAGAGGTGGTGGCTACACCTTC. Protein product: CASSLGAGLRGGGYTF.

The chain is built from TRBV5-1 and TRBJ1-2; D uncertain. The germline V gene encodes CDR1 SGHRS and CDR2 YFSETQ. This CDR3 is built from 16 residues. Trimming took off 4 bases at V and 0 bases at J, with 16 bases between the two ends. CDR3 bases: TGCGCCAGCAGCGAATTTGGAGGAGGCGCTAACTATGGCTACACCTTC. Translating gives CASSEFGGGANYGYTF.

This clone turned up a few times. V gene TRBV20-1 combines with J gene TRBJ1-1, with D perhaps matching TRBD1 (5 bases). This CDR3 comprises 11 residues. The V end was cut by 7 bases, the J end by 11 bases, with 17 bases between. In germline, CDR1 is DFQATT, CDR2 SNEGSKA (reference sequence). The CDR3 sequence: CSETTGEAAFF. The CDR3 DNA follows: TGCAGTGAAACTACGGGGGAGGCGGCTTTCTTT.

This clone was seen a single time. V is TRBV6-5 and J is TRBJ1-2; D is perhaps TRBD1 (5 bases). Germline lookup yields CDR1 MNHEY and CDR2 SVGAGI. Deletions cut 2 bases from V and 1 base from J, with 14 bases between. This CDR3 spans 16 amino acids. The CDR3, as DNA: TGTGCCAGCAGTTACGACCCTGGGACGGTTAACTATGGCTACACCTTC. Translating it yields CASSYDPGTVNYGYTF.

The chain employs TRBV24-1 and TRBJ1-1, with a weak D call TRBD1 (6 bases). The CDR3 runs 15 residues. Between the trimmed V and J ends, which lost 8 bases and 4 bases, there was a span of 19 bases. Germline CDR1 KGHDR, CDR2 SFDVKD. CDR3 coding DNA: TGTGCCACCACAGCCGGGACCGAGGGGGGCACTGAAGCTTTCTTT. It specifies CATTAGTEGGTEAFF.

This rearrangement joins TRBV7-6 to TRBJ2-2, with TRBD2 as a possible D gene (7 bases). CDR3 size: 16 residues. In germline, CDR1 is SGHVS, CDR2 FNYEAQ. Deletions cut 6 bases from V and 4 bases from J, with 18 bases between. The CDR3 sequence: CASSVGRGALTGELFF. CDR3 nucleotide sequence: TGTGCCAGCAGTGTCGGTCGGGGGGCGCTCACCGGGGAGCTGTTTTTT. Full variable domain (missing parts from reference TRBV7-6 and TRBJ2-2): GAGVSQSPRYKVTKRGQDVALRCDPISGHVSLYWYRQALGQGPEFLTYFNYEAQQDKSGLPNDRFSAERPEGSISTLTIQRTEQRDSAMYRCASSVGRGALTGELFFGEGSRLTVL.

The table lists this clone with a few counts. Here the CDR3 DNA reads TGTGCCTGGAGGGACCCCCAGCGGGGTCGCACAGATACGCAGTATTTT. Amino acids: CAWRDPQRGRTDTQYF. The chain is built from TRBV30 and TRBJ2-3; 7 bases map to TRBD2. Germline trimming cut 3 bases from V and 1 base from J; bases unmatched to any gene: 10. CDR1 GTSNPN and CDR2 SVGIG come from the germline V gene (reference sequence). This CDR3 contains 16 residues. Full variable domain (outside the CDR3, taken from reference TRBV30 and TRBJ2-3): SQTIHQWPATLVQPVGSPLSLECTVEGTSNPNLYWYRQAAGRGLQLLFYSVGIGQISSEVPQNLSASRPQDRQFILSSKKLLLSDSGFYLCAWRDPQRGRTDTQYFGPGTRLTVL.

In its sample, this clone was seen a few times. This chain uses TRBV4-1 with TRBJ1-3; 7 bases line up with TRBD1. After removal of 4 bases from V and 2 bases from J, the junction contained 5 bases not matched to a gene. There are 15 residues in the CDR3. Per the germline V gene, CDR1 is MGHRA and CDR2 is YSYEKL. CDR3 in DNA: TGCGCCAGCAGCCGAGACAGGGACACTGGAAACACCATATATTTT. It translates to CASSRDRDTGNTIYF.

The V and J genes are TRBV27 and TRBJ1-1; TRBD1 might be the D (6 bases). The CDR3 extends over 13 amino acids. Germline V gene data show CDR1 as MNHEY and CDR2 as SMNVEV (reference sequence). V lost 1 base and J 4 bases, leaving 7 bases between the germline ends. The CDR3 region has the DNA TGTGCCAGCAGTTTATTCAGGGGCACTGAAGCTTTCTTT. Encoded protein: CASSLFRGTEAFF.

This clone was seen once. The CDR3 loop reads CASSPTGVETQYF. The DNA for the CDR3 is TGTGCCAGCTCACCGACAGGGGTTGAGACCCAGTACTTC. The genes are TRBV18 and TRBJ2-5; TRBD1 matches at 8 bases. CDR1 KGHSH and CDR2 LQKENI come from the germline V gene. There are 13 residues in the CDR3. The junction had 2 bases not matched to a gene; V was cut back by 3 bases and J by 5 bases.

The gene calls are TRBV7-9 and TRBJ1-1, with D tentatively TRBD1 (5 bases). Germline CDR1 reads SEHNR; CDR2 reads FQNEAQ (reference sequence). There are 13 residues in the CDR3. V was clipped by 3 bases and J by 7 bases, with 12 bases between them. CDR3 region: CASSLRGAIEAFF. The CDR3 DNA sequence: TGTGCCAGCAGCTTGAGGGGAGCCATTGAAGCTTTCTTT. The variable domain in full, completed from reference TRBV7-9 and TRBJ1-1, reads DTGVSQNPRHKITKRGQNVTFRCDPISEHNRLYWYRQTLGQGPEFLTYFQNEAQLEKSRLLSDRFSAERPKGSFSTLEIQRTEQGDSAMYLCASSLRGAIEAFFGQGTRLTVV.

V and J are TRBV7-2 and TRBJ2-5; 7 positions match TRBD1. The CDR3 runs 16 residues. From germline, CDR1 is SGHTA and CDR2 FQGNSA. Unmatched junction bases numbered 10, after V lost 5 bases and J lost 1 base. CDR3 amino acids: CASSPRPTGAQETQYF. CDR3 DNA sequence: TGTGCCAGCAGCCCGCGTCCTACAGGGGCCCAAGAGACCCAGTACTTC.

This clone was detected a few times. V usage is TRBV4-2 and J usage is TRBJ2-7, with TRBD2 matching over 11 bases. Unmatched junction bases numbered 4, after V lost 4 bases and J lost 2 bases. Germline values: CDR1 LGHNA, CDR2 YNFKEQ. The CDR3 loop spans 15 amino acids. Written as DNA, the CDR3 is TGTGCCAGCAGCCCAGTAGCGGGGGGGGCCTACGAGCAGTACTTC. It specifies CASSPVAGGAYEQYF.

CDR3 nucleotide sequence: TGTGCCAGCAGCCCAAATCCAGGGATCTCCTACAATGAGCAGTTCTTC. Its translation is CASSPNPGISYNEQFF. The chain is built from TRBV7-3 and TRBJ2-1; tentatively, D is TRBD1 (5 bases). V was clipped by 5 bases and J by 0 bases, with 14 bases between them. Germline V gives CDR1 SGHTA, CDR2 FQGTGA. The CDR3 is 16 residues long.

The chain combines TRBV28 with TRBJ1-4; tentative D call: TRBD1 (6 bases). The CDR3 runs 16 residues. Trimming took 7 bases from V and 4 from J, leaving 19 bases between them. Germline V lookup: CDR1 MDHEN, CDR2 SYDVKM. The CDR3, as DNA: TGTGCCAGCATTGAGGCAGGGGCTACTAATAATGAAAAACTGTTTTTT. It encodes CASIEAGATNNEKLFF.

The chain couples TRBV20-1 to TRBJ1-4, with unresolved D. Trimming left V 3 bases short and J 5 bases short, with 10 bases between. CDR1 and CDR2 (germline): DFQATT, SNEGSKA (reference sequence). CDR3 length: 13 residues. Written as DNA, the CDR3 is TGCAGTGCTAGTGGGCAGCCCAATGAAAAACTGTTTTTT. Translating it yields CSASGQPNEKLFF.

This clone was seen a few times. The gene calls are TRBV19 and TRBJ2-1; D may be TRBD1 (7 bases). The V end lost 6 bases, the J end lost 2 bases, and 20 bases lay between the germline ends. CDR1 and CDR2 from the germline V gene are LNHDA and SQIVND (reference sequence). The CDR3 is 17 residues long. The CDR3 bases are TGTGCCAGTAGCCATAGACGGACAGGAGGGACCTACAATGAGCAGTTCTTC. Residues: CASSHRRTGGTYNEQFF.

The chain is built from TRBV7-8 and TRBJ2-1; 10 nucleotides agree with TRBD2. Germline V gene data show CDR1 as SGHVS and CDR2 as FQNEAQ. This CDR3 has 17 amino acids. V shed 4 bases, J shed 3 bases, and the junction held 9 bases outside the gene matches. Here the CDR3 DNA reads TGTGCCAGCAGCTCCAGCGCTAGCGGGGGTGGCTACAATGAGCAGTTCTTC. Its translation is CASSSSASGGGYNEQFF. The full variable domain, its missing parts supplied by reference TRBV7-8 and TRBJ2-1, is GAGVSQSPRYKVAKRGQDVALRCDPISGHVSLFWYQQALGQGPEFLTYFQNEAQLDKSGLPSDRFFAERPEGSVSTLKIQRTQQEDSAVYLCASSSSASGGGYNEQFFGPGTRLTVL.

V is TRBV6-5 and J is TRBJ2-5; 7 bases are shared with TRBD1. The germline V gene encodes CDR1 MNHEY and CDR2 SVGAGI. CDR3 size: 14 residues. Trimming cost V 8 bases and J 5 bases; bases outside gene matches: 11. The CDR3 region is CASRRISTGETQYF. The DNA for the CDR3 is TGTGCCAGCCGTAGAATATCGACAGGGGAGACCCAGTACTTC.

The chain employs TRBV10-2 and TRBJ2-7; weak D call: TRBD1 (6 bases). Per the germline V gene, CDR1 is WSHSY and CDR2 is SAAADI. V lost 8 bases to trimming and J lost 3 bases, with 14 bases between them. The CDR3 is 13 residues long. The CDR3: CASQEDRRYEQYF. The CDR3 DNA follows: TGCGCCAGCCAGGAGGACAGACGCTACGAGCAGTACTTC.

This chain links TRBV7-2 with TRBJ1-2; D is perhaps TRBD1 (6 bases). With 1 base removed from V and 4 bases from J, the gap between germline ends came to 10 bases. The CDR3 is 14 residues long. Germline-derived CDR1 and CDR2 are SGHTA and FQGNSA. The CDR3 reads CASSLGTRGYGYTF. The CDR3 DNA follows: TGTGCCAGCAGCTTAGGCACCAGGGGCTATGGCTACACCTTC.